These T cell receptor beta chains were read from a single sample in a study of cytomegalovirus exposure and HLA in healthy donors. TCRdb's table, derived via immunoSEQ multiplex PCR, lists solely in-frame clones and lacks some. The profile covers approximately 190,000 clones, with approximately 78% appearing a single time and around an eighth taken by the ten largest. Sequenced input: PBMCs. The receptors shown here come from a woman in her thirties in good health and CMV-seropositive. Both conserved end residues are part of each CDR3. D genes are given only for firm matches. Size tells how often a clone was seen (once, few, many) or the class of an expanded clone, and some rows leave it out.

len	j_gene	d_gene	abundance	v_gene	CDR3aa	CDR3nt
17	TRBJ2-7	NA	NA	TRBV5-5	CASSLIGSGTYSYEQYF	TGTGCCAGCAGCTTGATAGGCTCAGGGACTTATTCCTACGAGCAGTACTTC
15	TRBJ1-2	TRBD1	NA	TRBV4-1	CASSQAPGQDYGYTF	TGCGCCAGCAGCCAAGCTCCGGGACAGGACTATGGCTACACCTTC
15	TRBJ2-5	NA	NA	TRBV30	CAWSVFAGIGGTQYF	TGTGCCTGGAGTGTATTCGCCGGAATCGGAGGGACCCAGTACTTC
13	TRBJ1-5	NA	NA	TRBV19	CALGGQGNQPQHF	TGTGCCCTAGGAGGGCAGGGCAATCAGCCCCAGCATTTT
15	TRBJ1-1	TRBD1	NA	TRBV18	CASSQGQGNRGEAFF	TGTGCCAGCTCACAAGGACAGGGGAATCGTGGTGAAGCTTTCTTT
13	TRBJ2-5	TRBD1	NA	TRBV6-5	CASSYRGRETQYF	TGTGCCAGCAGTTACAGGGGGCGAGAGACCCAGTACTTC
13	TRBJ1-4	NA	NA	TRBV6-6	CASSYSSDEKLFF	TGTGCCAGCAGTTACTCCTCGGATGAAAAACTGTTTTTT
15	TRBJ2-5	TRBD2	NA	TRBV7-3	CASSLTSGGQETQYF	TGTGCCAGCAGCTTGACTAGCGGGGGGCAAGAGACCCAGTACTTC
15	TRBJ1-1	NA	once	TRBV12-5	CASGLVRGGLAEAFF	TGTGCTAGTGGTTTGGTACGGGGTGGGCTCGCTGAAGCTTTCTTT
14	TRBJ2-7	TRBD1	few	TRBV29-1	CSVEIWDRAYEQYF	TGCAGCGTTGAGATATGGGACAGGGCCTACGAGCAGTACTTC
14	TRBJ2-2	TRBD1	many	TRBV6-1	CASSPGQASGELFF	TGTGCCAGCAGTCCGGGACAGGCATCCGGGGAGCTGTTTTTT
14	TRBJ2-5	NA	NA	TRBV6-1	CASSRFRVGETQYF	TGTGCCAGCAGTCGATTCAGGGTGGGCGAGACCCAGTACTTC
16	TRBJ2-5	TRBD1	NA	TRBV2	CASSPSRDRGQETQYF	TGTGCCAGCAGTCCGTCAAGGGACAGGGGGCAAGAGACCCAGTACTTC
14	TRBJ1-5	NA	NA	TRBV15	CATSRDRGGRPQHF	TGTGCCACCAGCAGAGATCGGGGGGGCCGGCCCCAGCATTTT
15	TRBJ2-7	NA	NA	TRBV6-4	CATRGDSHRSYEQYF	TGTGCCACCCGCGGGGACAGCCACCGCTCCTACGAGCAGTACTTC
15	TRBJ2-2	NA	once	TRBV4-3	CASSQDRSNTGELFF	TGCGCCAGCAGCCAAGATCGTTCGAACACCGGGGAGCTGTTTTTT
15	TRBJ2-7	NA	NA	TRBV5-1	CASSLPVEGAYEQYF	TGCGCCAGCAGCTTGCCGGTTGAGGGGGCCTACGAGCAGTACTTC
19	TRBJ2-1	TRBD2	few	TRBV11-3	CASSLARLAGPVDRNEQFF	TGTGCCAGCAGCTTAGCCAGACTAGCGGGCCCCGTAGATCGGAATGAGCAGTTCTTC
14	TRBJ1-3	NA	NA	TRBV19	CASRGQLSGNTIYF	TGTGCCAGTAGAGGACAGCTCTCTGGAAACACCATATATTTT
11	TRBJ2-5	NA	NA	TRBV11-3	CASSPSETQYF	TGTGCCAGCAGCCCCTCCGAGACCCAGTACTTC
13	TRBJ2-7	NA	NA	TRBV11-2	CASSFPAGYEQYF	TGTGCCAGCAGCTTCCCGGCGGGGTACGAGCAGTACTTC
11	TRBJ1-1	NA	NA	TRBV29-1	CSVESRVGAFF	TGCAGCGTTGAGTCTCGCGTCGGAGCTTTCTTT
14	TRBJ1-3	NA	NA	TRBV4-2	CASSPILSGNTIYF	TGTGCCAGCAGCCCAATTCTATCTGGAAACACCATATATTTT
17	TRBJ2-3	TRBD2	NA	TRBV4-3	CASSQGDWGGSADTQYF	TGCGCCAGCAGCCAAGGGGATTGGGGCGGGAGTGCAGATACGCAGTATTTT
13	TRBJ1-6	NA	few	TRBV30	CAWREGFNSPLHF	TGTGCCTGGAGGGAGGGTTTTAATTCACCCCTCCACTTT
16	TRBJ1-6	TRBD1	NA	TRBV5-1	CASSRTGLSYNSPLHF	TGCGCCAGCAGCAGGACAGGGCTCTCCTATAATTCACCCCTCCACTTT
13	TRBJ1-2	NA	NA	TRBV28	CASSPNRNYGYTF	TGTGCCAGCTCCCCTAATCGAAACTATGGCTACACCTTC
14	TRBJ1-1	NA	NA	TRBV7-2	CASSEHDGGAEAFF	TGTGCCAGCAGCGAACACGACGGGGGGGCTGAAGCTTTCTTT
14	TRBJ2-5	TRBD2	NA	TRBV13	CASSSSGRQETQYF	TGTGCCAGCAGCTCTAGCGGGCGCCAAGAGACCCAGTACTTC
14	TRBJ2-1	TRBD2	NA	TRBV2	CASSGRGGYNEQFF	TGTGCCAGCAGTGGGCGGGGGGGTTACAATGAGCAGTTCTTC
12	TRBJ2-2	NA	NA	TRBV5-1	CASSQDNGELFF	TGCGCCAGCAGCCAGGACAACGGGGAGCTGTTTTTT
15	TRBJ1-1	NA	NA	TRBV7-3	CASSLEKVWGAEAFF	TGTGCCAGCAGCTTAGAGAAAGTCTGGGGGGCTGAAGCTTTCTTT
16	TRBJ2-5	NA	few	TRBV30	CAWSANGAGIRKTQYF	TGTGCCTGGAGTGCCAATGGGGCAGGGATCCGGAAGACCCAGTACTTC
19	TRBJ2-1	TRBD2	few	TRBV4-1	CASSQEKLRTSRRGGEQFF	TGCGCCAGCAGCCAAGAAAAACTCCGGACTAGTCGGAGGGGTGGTGAGCAGTTCTTC
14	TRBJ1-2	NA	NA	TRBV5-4	CASSRRGAQYGYTF	TGTGCCAGCAGCCGCCGGGGGGCTCAGTATGGCTACACCTTC
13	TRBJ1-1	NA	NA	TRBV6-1	CASSLRNAGEAFF	TGTGCCAGCAGCCTCCGAAACGCAGGTGAAGCTTTCTTT
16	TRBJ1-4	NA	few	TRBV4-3	CASSPRRSGSSEKLFF	TGCGCCAGCAGTCCCAGGCGCTCGGGGTCGAGTGAAAAACTGTTTTTT
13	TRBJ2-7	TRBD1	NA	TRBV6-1	CASRGTGGYEQYF	TGTGCCAGCAGGGGGACAGGGGGGTACGAGCAGTACTTC
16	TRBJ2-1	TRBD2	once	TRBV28	CASSLSGLAGEDEQFF	TGTGCCAGCAGTTTAAGTGGACTAGCGGGAGAGGATGAGCAGTTCTTC
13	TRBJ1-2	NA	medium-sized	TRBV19	CASSTGGLTGYTF	TGTGCCAGTAGTACCGGTGGACTTACTGGCTACACCTTC
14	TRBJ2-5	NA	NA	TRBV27	CASSFRGDKETQYF	TGTGCCAGCAGTTTTCGAGGGGACAAGGAGACCCAGTACTTC
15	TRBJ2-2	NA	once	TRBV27	CASSLVQRNTGELFF	TGTGCCAGCAGTTTAGTACAGAGGAACACCGGGGAGCTGTTTTTT
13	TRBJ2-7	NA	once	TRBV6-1	CASLRENGYEQYF	TGTGCCAGTCTCCGGGAAAACGGGTACGAGCAGTACTTC
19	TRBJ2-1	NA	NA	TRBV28	CASSGGTDLSDPYYNEQFF	TGTGCCAGCAGTGGGGGGACAGACCTTAGCGATCCCTACTACAATGAGCAGTTCTTC
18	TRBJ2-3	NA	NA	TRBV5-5	CASSLQLGRGISTDTQYF	TGTGCCAGCAGCTTACAACTGGGCAGGGGTATTTCAACAGATACGCAGTATTTT
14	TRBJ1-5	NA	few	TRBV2	CASRQGGGNQPQHF	TGTGCCAGCAGACAAGGGGGGGGCAATCAGCCCCAGCATTTT